The 31 T cell receptor beta chains given below trace back to one sample, sequenced in a study of long-term antiretroviral therapy in people with HIV. Run at survey level, the immunoSEQ assay was version v3.0. Profiling relied on immunoSEQ multiplex PCR, and the TCRdb table lists in-frame clones only, not all of them. The table has about 2,500 clones, 70% to 80% seen once. The material sequenced was unsorted PBMCs, taken 0.4 years before starting antiretroviral therapy. These receptors came from a woman in her 40s with HIV.

As for this clone: The germline gene is not matched at one end of the junction; a read error may be the cause. The identical CDR3 is also encoded by other nucleotide sequences in the sample. The chain has TRBV7-2 and TRBJ2-7; no clear D. CDR1 and CDR2 from the germline V gene are SGHTA and FQGNSA. The CDR3 contains 15 residues. The CDR3 bases are TGTGCCAGTAGCTTACAAGGTAGTACTCCCTACGAGCAGTACTTC. It specifies CASSLQGSTPYEQYF. The entire variable domain, with the rest obtained from reference TRBV7-2 and TRBJ2-7, is as follows: GAGVSQSPSNKVTEKGKDVELRCDPISGHTALYWYRQSLGQGLEFLIYFQGNSAPDKSGLPSDRFSAERTGGSVSTLTIQRTQQEDSAVYLCASSLQGSTPYEQYFGPGTRLTVT.

The chain employs TRBV7-8 and TRBJ2-3; TRBD2 agrees at 12 bases. V dropped 0 bases and J dropped 3; count of bases not matched to a gene: 7. The CDR3 is made up of 18 amino acids. Germline V lookup: CDR1 SGHVS, CDR2 FQNEAQ. CDR3 nucleotide sequence: TGTGCCAGCAGCTTAGCCGGGACTAGCGGGTGGAGGACAGATACGCAGTATTTT. It yields the protein CASSLAGTSGWRTDTQYF.

V and J are TRBV21-1 and TRBJ2-2; the table's D call TRBD2 went unverified against the DNA. TRBV21-1 is a recognized pseudogene. The CDR3 spans 13 residues. CDR3 loop: CATRTDYTGELFF. The CDR3 DNA reads TGTGCCACCCGGACGGACTACACCGGGGAGCTGTTTTTT.

The chain employs TRBV19 and TRBJ1-1, with 9 positions matching TRBD1. CDR1 and CDR2 (germline): LNHDA, SQIVND (reference sequence). Trimming took 6 bases from V and 0 from J; bases not matched to a gene: 5. This CDR3 has 15 amino acids. DNA for the CDR3: TGTGCCAGTAGAGACAGGGGGGCCGTGAACACTGAAGCTTTCTTT. Amino acid sequence: CASRDRGAVNTEAFF. The full variable domain, completed using reference TRBV19 and TRBJ1-1, is DGGITQSPKYLFRKEGQNVTLSCEQNLNHDAMYWYRQDPGQGLRLIYYSQIVNDFQKGDIAEGYSVSREKKESFPLTVTSAQKNPTAFYLCASRDRGAVNTEAFFGQGTRLTVV.

This clone was seen only a few times. CDR3 coding DNA: TGTGCCAGCAGCGACCCGTGGGGGGATGTTGGCTACACCTTC. It encodes CASSDPWGDVGYTF. The chain joins TRBV5-5 to TRBJ1-2, with D perhaps TRBD1 (5 bases). V gave up 4 bases and J gave up 7 bases, with 17 bases separating them. This CDR3 comprises 14 residues. Germline values: CDR1 SGHKS, CDR2 YYEKEE (reference sequence).

The CDR3 DNA is TGTGCCAGCTCACCGACAGGGGGTTTCTATGGCTACACCTTC. Amino acids: CASSPTGGFYGYTF. The gene calls are TRBV18 and TRBJ1-2; 9 nucleotides agree with TRBD1. V lost 3 bases, J lost 4 bases, and 3 bases stayed unmatched. This CDR3 region has 14 residues. Germline V gives CDR1 KGHSH, CDR2 LQKENI.

The chain uses TRBV5-5 and TRBJ2-7; tentative D call: TRBD2 (6 bases). Germline CDR1 reads SGHKS; CDR2 reads YYEKEE (reference sequence). Deletions cut 4 bases from V and 9 bases from J, with 14 bases between. This CDR3 spans 12 amino acids. The CDR3 DNA follows: TGTGCCAGCAGCCCGGGAGATTGGACGCAGTACTTC. The encoded protein is CASSPGDWTQYF.

This clone is a singleton in its sample. The J gene is TRBJ2-1, the V gene TRBV27; 10 bases match TRBD2. With 7 bases clipped from V and 3 bases from J, the junction kept 3 bases outside the gene matches. Germline CDR1 and CDR2: MNHEY and SMNVEV (reference sequence). The CDR3 sequence is 14 residues long. The CDR3 nucleotides read TGTGCCAGCAATGCTAGCGGGAGCTACAATGAGCAGTTCTTC. Its protein is CASNASGSYNEQFF.

This chain connects TRBV5-8 to TRBJ2-2, with a possible D match to TRBD2 (5 bases). Germline CDR1 and CDR2: SGHTS and YDEGEE. V lost 7 bases and J 2 bases, leaving 24 bases between the germline ends. The CDR3 consists of 18 residues. The CDR3 loop is CASLRGISFSSNTGELFF. In DNA form, the CDR3 reads TGTGCCAGCTTAAGAGGGATAAGCTTTAGCTCCAACACCGGGGAGCTGTTTTTT.

The chain carries TRBV19 and TRBJ1-2; 8 nucleotides agree with TRBD1. With V trimmed by 7 bases and J by 4 bases, 8 bases remained unmatched. The CDR3 consists of 14 residues. Per the germline V gene, CDR1 is LNHDA and CDR2 is SQIVND (reference sequence). For the CDR3, the DNA is TGTGCCAGTACTGAGACAGGGGAAGTCTATGGCTACACCTTC. This gives the protein CASTETGEVYGYTF.

V gene TRBV5-6 combines with J gene TRBJ1-5; D gene ambiguous. Germline CDR1 SGHDT, CDR2 YYEEEE. Trimming removed 4 bases at V and 3 bases at J, with 11 bases between. The CDR3 is 14 residues long. CDR3 bases: TGTGCCAGCAGCCCTAGCGGTAACAATCAGCCCCAGCATTTT. Amino acids: CASSPSGNNQPQHF. Together with reference TRBV5-6 and TRBJ1-5, the CDR3 gives the full variable domain: DAGVTQSPTHLIKTRGQQVTLRCSPKSGHDTVSWYQQALGQGPQFIFQYYEEEERQRGNFPDRFSGHQFPNYSSELNVNALLLGDSALYLCASSPSGNNQPQHFGDGTRLSIL.

The rearrangement links TRBV19 to TRBJ2-5, with D unclear. Trimming took 4 bases from V and 5 from J, leaving 14 bases between them. The CDR3 is 14 residues long. Germline assignment: CDR1 LNHDA and CDR2 SQIVND (reference sequence). As DNA, the CDR3 is TGTGCCAGTAGTAACGCCGGCTGGGGTGAGACCCAGTACTTC. Protein product: CASSNAGWGETQYF.

J is TRBJ2-3 and V is TRBV7-9, with TRBD2 identical over 8 bases. The CDR3 totals 17 residues. J gave up 2 bases and V 4 bases, and 11 bases lay outside the gene matches. Germline-derived CDR1 and CDR2 are SEHNR and FQNEAQ (reference sequence). Here the CDR3 DNA reads TGTGCCAGCAGCTCCCGCGGGCTAGCGGGTTTCACAGATACGCAGTATTTT. As protein: CASSSRGLAGFTDTQYF.

This chain joins TRBV14 and TRBJ2-1, with 7 bases that match TRBD2. After removal of 5 bases from V and 6 bases from J, the junction contained 13 bases not matched to a gene. The CDR3 is made up of 16 amino acids. From germline, CDR1 is SGHDN and CDR2 FVKESK. CDR3 amino acids: CASSSGGLVATNEQFF. For the CDR3, the DNA is TGTGCCAGCAGCTCAGGCGGACTAGTGGCCACCAATGAGCAGTTCTTC.

This clone was counted once. This chain joins TRBV29-1 and TRBJ1-1, with D tentatively TRBD1 (5 bases). V was shortened by 1 base and J by 2 bases, with 5 bases between the two germline ends. The germline CDR1 and CDR2 sequences are SQVTM and ANQGSEA. This CDR3 is built from 12 residues. CDR3 amino acids: CSVEGGNTEAFF. The CDR3 DNA reads TGCAGCGTTGAAGGGGGCAACACTGAAGCTTTCTTT.

The V call is TRBV28, the J call TRBJ2-3; a possible D gene is TRBD1 (6 bases). This CDR3 spans 16 amino acids. CDR1 is MDHEN, CDR2 SYDVKM, per germline. The V end was cut by 6 bases, the J end by 7 bases, with 23 bases between. CDR3 loop: CASRPPGTSNIHTQYF. The CDR3 DNA reads as TGTGCCAGCAGGCCCCCCGGGACAAGTAATATCCATACGCAGTATTTT.

The chain couples TRBV5-8 to TRBJ2-1; D might be TRBD1 (5 bases). Trimming removed 0 bases from V and 1 base from J, with 14 bases in between. Germline CDR1 SGHTS, CDR2 YDEGEE. The CDR3 has 17 residues. The CDR3 DNA sequence: TGTGCCAGCAGCTTGGCCAGGGTGACTCAGTCCTACAATGAGCAGTTCTTC. Amino acid sequence: CASSLARVTQSYNEQFF. Full variable domain (remainder filled in from reference TRBV5-8 and TRBJ2-1): EAGVTQSPTHLIKTRGQQATLRCSPISGHTSVYWYQQALGLGLQFLLWYDEGEERNRGNFPPRFSGRQFPNYSSELNVNALELEDSALYLCASSLARVTQSYNEQFFGPGTRLTVL.

The chain has TRBV5-1 and TRBJ2-1; TRBD2 agrees at 9 bases. The J segment lost 0 bases and the V segment lost 2 bases, leaving 0 bases of the junction unmatched. This CDR3 region has 15 residues. CDR1 and CDR2 (germline): SGHRS, YFSETQ. The CDR3 sequence: CASSFSGSSYNEQFF. The CDR3 DNA reads as TGCGCCAGCAGCTTTAGCGGGAGCTCCTACAATGAGCAGTTCTTC.

The CDR3 sequence is CASSWGTKQETQYF. The CDR3 DNA follows: TGTGCCAGCAGCTGGGGGACAAAACAAGAGACCCAGTACTTC. The rearrangement links TRBV13 to TRBJ2-5, with D possibly being TRBD1 (6 bases). CDR1 and CDR2 (germline): PRHDT, FYEKMQ (reference sequence). Deletions cut 4 bases from V and 2 bases from J, with 11 bases between. The CDR3 loop spans 14 amino acids.

The chain recombines TRBV7-2 with TRBJ2-7; D not resolved. V was clipped by 2 bases and J by 4 bases, with 6 bases between them. The CDR3 consists of 12 residues. Germline V gene sequence: CDR1 SGHTA, CDR2 FQGNSA. In nucleotides, the CDR3 is TGTGCCAGCAGCTTAACTCCATACGAGCAGTACTTC. Amino acids: CASSLTPYEQYF.

The CDR3 nucleotides are TGTGCCAGCAGTGCCTGGACAGGGAATGAGCAGTTCTTC. Protein: CASSAWTGNEQFF. The rearrangement joins TRBV27 to TRBJ2-1, with TRBD1 matching over 8 bases. Germline trimming cut 5 bases from V and 7 bases from J; bases unmatched to any gene: 4. This CDR3 is 13 amino acids long. CDR1 and CDR2 (germline): MNHEY, SMNVEV (reference sequence).

V and J are TRBV4-3 and TRBJ2-7; 7 nucleotides line up with TRBD2. With 0 bases clipped from V and 4 bases from J, the junction kept 3 bases outside the gene matches. Germline-derived CDR1 and CDR2 are LGHNA and YSLEER. The CDR3 length is 14 residues. CDR3 residues: CASSQDRGSYEQYF. The CDR3 DNA reads TGCGCCAGCAGCCAAGATCGCGGGAGTTACGAGCAGTACTTC.

The chain links TRBV28 to TRBJ2-5; D ambiguous. Germline assignment: CDR1 MDHEN and CDR2 SYDVKM. There are 12 residues in the CDR3. V lost 2 bases and J 8 bases, leaving 9 bases between the germline ends. In DNA, the CDR3 is TGTGCCAGCAGTTTAGTTAGAGCAACCCAGTACTTC. Its translation: CASSLVRATQYF.

The J gene is TRBJ2-7, the V gene TRBV7-2; D not certain. The CDR3 loop spans 12 amino acids. Germline values: CDR1 SGHTA, CDR2 FQGNSA. V was cut by 4 bases and J by 1 base, with 5 bases left in between. As DNA, the CDR3 is TGTGCCAGCAGCTCGTATTCCTACGAGCAGTACTTC. It specifies CASSSYSYEQYF.

This clone was recorded a few times. The chain links TRBV27 to TRBJ2-7, with TRBD2 identical over 7 bases. The CDR3 loop spans 17 amino acids. Trimming cost V 5 bases and J 2 bases; bases outside gene matches: 15. Germline CDR1 is MNHEY and CDR2 is SMNVEV (reference sequence). The CDR3 protein is CASSLQQSGTDTYEQYF. The CDR3 DNA sequence: TGTGCCAGCAGTCTCCAGCAAAGCGGGACTGACACCTACGAGCAGTACTTC.

The J gene is TRBJ2-3, the V gene TRBV7-8; 13 bases fit TRBD2. The ends lost 5 bases at V and 4 bases at J; junction bases unmatched: 6. Germline V lookup: CDR1 SGHVS, CDR2 FQNEAQ. The CDR3 is 16 residues long. The CDR3 spells CASSQGTSGTSDTQYF. The CDR3 bases are TGTGCCAGCAGCCAGGGGACTAGCGGGACCTCAGATACGCAGTATTTT.

The rearrangement links TRBV6-5 to TRBJ2-7, with 7 bases that match TRBD1. The germline V gene has CDR1 MNHEY and CDR2 SVGAGI. V lost 6 bases and J lost 8; bases outside the gene matches: 13. The CDR3 loop spans 14 amino acids. The CDR3 loop reads CASSRDSLVDKQYF. The CDR3 DNA follows: TGTGCCAGCAGCCGGGACAGCCTCGTGGACAAGCAGTACTTC.

This chain joins TRBV11-1 and TRBJ2-7; D might be TRBD1 (6 bases). Germline V gene sequence: CDR1 SGHAT, CDR2 FQDESV (reference sequence). The CDR3 consists of 14 residues. The V and J ends lost 7 bases and 5 bases respectively, with 18 bases between them. The CDR3 DNA sequence: TGTGCCAGCAACCCACAGGGAGCGAGAAACGAGCAGTACTTC. This translates into CASNPQGARNEQYF.

The chain's CDR3 is CASSLWSSGSPSYEQYF. In nucleotides, the CDR3 is TGCGCCAGCAGCTTGTGGTCTAGCGGGAGTCCCTCCTACGAGCAGTACTTC. The chain links TRBV5-1 to TRBJ2-7; 10 nucleotides line up with TRBD2. From germline, CDR1 is SGHRS and CDR2 YFSETQ. J gave up 0 bases and V 1 base, and 7 bases lay outside the gene matches. The CDR3 sequence is 17 residues long. The full variable domain, its missing parts supplied by reference TRBV5-1 and TRBJ2-7, is KAGVTQTPRYLIKTRGQQVTLSCSPISGHRSVSWYQQTPGQGLQFLFEYFSETQRNKGNFPGRFSGRQFSNSRSEMNVSTLELGDSALYLCASSLWSSGSPSYEQYFGPGTRLTVT.

This clone appeared a single time. This chain uses TRBV5-8 with TRBJ2-2; possibly TRBD1 for D (6 bases). V lost 5 bases and J lost 3, with 8 bases in between. This CDR3 is built from 13 residues. Germline V gene lookup returns CDR1 SGHTS and CDR2 YDEGEE. This chain's CDR3 is CASRWTDTGELFF. The CDR3 bases are TGTGCCAGCAGGTGGACAGACACCGGGGAGCTGTTTTTT.

This chain connects TRBV27 to TRBJ2-7; D not certain. Germline V lookup: CDR1 MNHEY, CDR2 SMNVEV (reference sequence). The CDR3 loop spans 15 amino acids. With 5 bases removed from V and 3 bases from J, the gap between germline ends came to 17 bases. CDR3 sequence (DNA): TGTGCCAGCAGTCGCCGGGCCACAAATCTCTACGAGCAGTACTTC. Translated: CASSRRATNLYEQYF.